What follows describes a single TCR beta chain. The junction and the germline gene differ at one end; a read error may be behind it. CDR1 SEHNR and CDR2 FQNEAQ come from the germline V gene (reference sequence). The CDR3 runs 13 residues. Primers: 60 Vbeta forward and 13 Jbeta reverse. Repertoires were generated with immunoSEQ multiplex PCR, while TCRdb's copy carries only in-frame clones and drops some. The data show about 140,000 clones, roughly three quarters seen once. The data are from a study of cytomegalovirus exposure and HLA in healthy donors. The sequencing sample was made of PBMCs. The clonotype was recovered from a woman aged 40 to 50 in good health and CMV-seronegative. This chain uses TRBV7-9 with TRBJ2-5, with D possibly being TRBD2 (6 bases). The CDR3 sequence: CSSSLGGVETQYF. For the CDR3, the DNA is TGTTCCAGCAGCTTAGGCGGGGTAGAGACCCAGTACTTC. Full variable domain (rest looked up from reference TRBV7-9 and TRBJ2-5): DTGVSQNPRHKITKRGQNVTFRCDPISEHNRLYWYRQTLGQGPEFLTYFQNEAQLEKSRLLSDRFSAERPKGSFSTLEIQRTEQGDSAMYLCSSSLGGVETQYFGPGTRLLVL.